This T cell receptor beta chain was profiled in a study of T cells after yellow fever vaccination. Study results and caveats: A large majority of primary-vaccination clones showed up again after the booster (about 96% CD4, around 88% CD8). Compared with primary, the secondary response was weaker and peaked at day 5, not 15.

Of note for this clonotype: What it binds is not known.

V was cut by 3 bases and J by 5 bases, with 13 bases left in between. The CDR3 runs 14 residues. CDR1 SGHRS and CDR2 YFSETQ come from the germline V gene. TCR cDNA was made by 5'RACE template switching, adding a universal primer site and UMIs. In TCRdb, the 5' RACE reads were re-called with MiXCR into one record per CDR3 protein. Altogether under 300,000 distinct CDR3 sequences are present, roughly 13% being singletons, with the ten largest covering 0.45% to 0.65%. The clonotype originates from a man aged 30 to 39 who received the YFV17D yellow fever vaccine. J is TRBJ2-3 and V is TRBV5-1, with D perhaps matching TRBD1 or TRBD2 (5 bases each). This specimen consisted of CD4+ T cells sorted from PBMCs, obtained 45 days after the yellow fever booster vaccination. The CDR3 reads CASSSGTVRDTQYF. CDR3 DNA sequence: TGCGCCAGCAGCTCGGGGACCGTGAGAGATACGCAGTATTTT.